The subject of this entry is one T cell receptor (beta chain). This specimen comes from a study of blood T cell repertoires in COVID-19. Turning to the study itself: Italy, Spain and the United States were the sources of the convalescent and acute COVID-19 samples.

The data were produced by immunoSEQ multiplex PCR, yet TCRdb's version contains in-frame clones alone and is incomplete. The data contain about 100,000 clones, about 87% of them singletons. The CDR3 spans 13 residues. The V gene lost 2 bases and the J gene lost 3 bases, with 8 bases spanning the gap. Germline lookup yields CDR1 SGHRS and CDR2 YFSETQ. What was sequenced was peripheral blood. J is TRBJ1-2 and V is TRBV5-1; TRBD1 might be the D (5 bases). The source of this sequence is a woman under 40 with acute or convalescent COVID-19. The CDR3 region is CASSFDSDYGYTF. Written as DNA, the CDR3 is TGCGCCAGCAGCTTCGACAGCGACTATGGCTACACCTTC.